This TCR beta chain was found in a study of response to subunit inactivated influenza vaccine. General study results and limits: Authors suggested that a seasonal influenza vaccination recruits few new T cells each time.

MiXCR, applied by TCRdb to the RT-PCR reads, yields one record per CDR3 protein. Of roughly 290,000 distinct CDR3 sequences in the sample, 20% to 25% were seen once. This clonotype has just a few counts. Its antigen remains unidentified. The material sequenced was PBMCs from blood, taken around 22 months after vaccination. The sequence came from a man aged 45 to 70 who received an inactivated influenza vaccine.

This chain's CDR3 is CASSLLQGQETQYF. CDR3 nucleotide sequence: TGTGCCAGCAGCTTGTTACAGGGACAAGAGACCCAGTACTTC. The V and J genes are TRBV7-8 and TRBJ2-5; a possible D gene is TRBD1 (6 bases). CDR1 and CDR2 from the germline V gene are SGHVS and FQNEAQ. V gave up 3 bases and J gave up 2 bases, with 10 bases separating them. The CDR3 sequence is 14 residues long.